Sequencing of this TCR beta chain was carried out in a study of identical twins. Whole-study findings and limits: A partial confounding effect on zero-insertion analyses could come from invariant MAIT and iNKT cells.

Comments on this clonotype: As yet, its antigen is unknown.

CDR1 and CDR2 (germline): SGHTS, YDEGEE. CDR3 length: 16 amino acids. With 4 bases clipped from V and 8 bases from J, the junction kept 12 bases outside the gene matches. Addition of a universal primer site occurred through template switching, and cDNA carried unique molecular identifiers. MiXCR, run by TCRdb on the 5' RACE reads, gives a single entry per CDR3 protein. Of 200,000 to 300,000 distinct CDR3 sequences in the sample, 6% to 8.5% were seen once. Another study also made use of these data, one on yellow fever vaccine responses in identical twins. That work states: Twins' vaccine T cell response reportedly gave the appearance of partial convergence and partial personalization.

Sequencing was performed on CD8+ T cells sorted from blood. The TCR originated in a woman under 30 in good health. This rearrangement joins TRBV5-8 to TRBJ2-1, with 10 bases fitting TRBD2. CDR3 amino acids: CASSTLAGDTLHEQFF. DNA for the CDR3: TGTGCCAGCAGCACCCTAGCGGGAGATACGCTGCATGAGCAGTTCTTC.